A selection of T cell receptor beta chains follows, all from one sample in a study of blood T cells in healthy people across ages. MiXCR, applied by TCRdb to the 5' RACE reads, yields one record per CDR3 protein. The repertoire consists of hundreds of thousands of distinct CDR3 sequences, with 25% to 30% occurring once and the leading ten covering approximately 15%. Sequenced input: blood. Receptors originate from a woman older than 75 in good health. The CDR3 runs from the conserved cysteine through the conserved F or W. A D gene is named only where the DNA matches it firmly. Clone size appears in some rows only: once, few, many, or a class for an expanded clone.

NA | NA | TRBJ1-4 | TRBV30 | TGTGCCTGGAGTGCCATCTTAGGAAAACTGTTTTTT | CAWSAILGKLFF
NA | few | TRBJ2-3 | TRBV6-5 | TGTGCCAGCAGTCACCGTGGGGCTAGCACAGATACGCAGTATTTT | CASSHRGASTDTQYF
TRBD2 | NA | TRBJ2-2 | TRBV5-5 | TGTGCCAGCAGCTTGTCGGGGGGGCCTGAGGAGCTGTTTTTT | CASSLSGGPEELFF
NA | NA | TRBJ1-6 | TRBV7-2 | TGTGCCCGCAGCTTACGAGGCTATAATTCACCCCTCCACTTT | CARSLRGYNSPLHF
TRBD1 | many | TRBJ2-4 | TRBV11-2 | TGTGCCAGCAGCCTGGACAGGGCCGCACTAGCCAAAAACATTCAGTACTTC | CASSLDRAALAKNIQYF
TRBD1 | NA | TRBJ1-2 | TRBV20-1 | TGCAGTGCTAGAGGGACAGGGGGCCTCAGCTATGGCTACACCTTC | CSARGTGGLSYGYTF
NA | NA | TRBJ1-4 | TRBV6-5 | TGTGCCAGCAGTTACTCGGGGGGGACCCTGCGTCGCGAAAAACTGTTTTTT | CASSYSGGTLRREKLFF
NA | NA | TRBJ1-4 | TRBV12-3/TRBV12-4 | TGTGCCAGCAGCAGCTCCGGGGTGACTAATGAAAAACTGTTTTTT | CASSSSGVTNEKLFF
TRBD1 | few | TRBJ1-5 | TRBV27 | TGTGCCAGCAGTCCCACAGGGGTCAATCAGCCCCAGCATTTT | CASSPTGVNQPQHF
NA | few | TRBJ1-4 | TRBV5-1 | TGCGCCAGCAGCCCCAGCCAGGGACCTGAAAAACTGTTTTTT | CASSPSQGPEKLFF
NA | many | TRBJ2-2 | TRBV4-3 | TGCGCCAGCAGCCAAGTAGCAACAGGGTCGAACACCGGGGAGCTGTTTTTT | CASSQVATGSNTGELFF
NA | many | TRBJ2-1 | TRBV11-2 | TGTGCCAGCAGTTTTTCCTCTCTTCGGAATGAGCAGTTCTTC | CASSFSSLRNEQFF
TRBD2 | NA | TRBJ2-3 | TRBV12-3/TRBV12-4 | TGTGCCAGCAGCATCTGGGAGGGCGTGGGAGCAGATATGCAATATTTT | CASSIWEGVGADMQYF
NA | NA | TRBJ1-1 | TRBV18 | TGTGCCAGCTCCGCGGGGAACACTGAAGCTTTCTTT | CASSAGNTEAFF
NA | NA | TRBJ2-5 | TRBV7-2 | TGTGCCAGCAGCTTAGGAGGTTATGGGGCTGGGGCCCAAGAGACCCAGTACTTC | CASSLGGYGAGAQETQYF
TRBD1 | few | TRBJ1-4 | TRBV7-2 | TGTGCCAGCAGCTTAGTGACAGGGCGAGAAAAACTGTTTTTT | CASSLVTGREKLFF
NA | NA | TRBJ1-1 | TRBV7-2 | TGTGCCAGCAGCTCTCCTCCGGGACCCTTGAACACTGAAGCTTTCTTT | CASSSPPGPLNTEAFF
NA | few | TRBJ2-5 | TRBV2 | TGTGCCAGCGGTTTTAGCAAAGAGACCCAGTACTTC | CASGFSKETQYF
NA | many | TRBJ1-4 | TRBV5-5 | TGTGCCAGCGGACGTACGGTGGGGACTAATGAAAAACTGTTTTTT | CASGRTVGTNEKLFF
TRBD2 | many | TRBJ2-3 | TRBV12-3/TRBV12-4 | TGTGCCAGCAGTTCGATCGGACTAGGCCGGGGGGAAGATACGCAGTATTTT | CASSSIGLGRGEDTQYF
TRBD1 | many | TRBJ1-2 | TRBV7-8 | TGTGCCAGCAGCTTAGGGGGACAGGTCTATGGCTACACCTTC | CASSLGGQVYGYTF
NA | many | TRBJ1-2 | TRBV21-1 | TGTGCCAGCATCGCTGGTTCGACCGGTTTGCGTGGCTACACCTTC | CASIAGSTGLRGYTF
TRBD2 | few | TRBJ2-1 | TRBV10-1 | TGCGCCAGCAGTGGGCCTATCCTAGCGGGGTCTTACAATGAGCAGTTCTTC | CASSGPILAGSYNEQFF
NA | NA | TRBJ1-4 | TRBV4-3 | TGCGCCAGCAGCCAAAGAAGTGAGGGGGAAAAACTGTTTTTT | CASSQRSEGEKLFF
NA | many | TRBJ2-4 | TRBV6-1 | TGTGCCAGCAGTGAAGGGGGAGCCTCGGCCAAAAACATTCAGTACTTC | CASSEGGASAKNIQYF
TRBD1 | NA | TRBJ2-7 | TRBV11-2 | TGTGCCAGCAACATGGGACAGACCTACGAGCAGTACTTC | CASNMGQTYEQYF
TRBD2 | NA | TRBJ2-1 | TRBV6-4 | TGTGCCAGCAGTTTTAGCGGGGGAGACAATGAGCAGTTCTTC | CASSFSGGDNEQFF
TRBD2 | few | TRBJ2-3 | TRBV6-5 | TGTGCCAGCAGTAGCGGGGGGGGTCGCGATACGCAGTATTTT | CASSSGGGRDTQYF
NA | NA | TRBJ1-1 | TRBV20-1 | TGCAGTGCTAGAAGGGTAGGTAGGACTGAAGCTTTCTTT | CSARRVGRTEAFF
NA | many | TRBJ2-5 | TRBV27 | TGTGCCAGCAGCACAGAACGGTTCCTGGAGACCCAGTACTTC | CASSTERFLETQYF
NA | once | TRBJ2-1 | TRBV6-6 | TGTGCCAGCAGTTACCGAACCACTAGATATGAGCAGTTCTTC | CASSYRTTRYEQFF
TRBD2 | NA | TRBJ2-3 | TRBV20-1 | TGCAGTGCTAGAGATATAGGCGGGGGTAACACAGATACGCAGTATTTT | CSARDIGGGNTDTQYF
NA | many | TRBJ2-1 | TRBV7-6 | TGTGCCAGCAGCCAGGGGAGGTCGCATGAGCAGTTCTTC | CASSQGRSHEQFF
TRBD2 | many | TRBJ2-3 | TRBV6-2/TRBV6-3 | TGTGCCGGGCAGAGAAGCGGGGGGGGCACAGATACGCAGTATTTT | CAGQRSGGGTDTQYF
TRBD2 | few | TRBJ2-3 | TRBV6-2/TRBV6-3 | TGTGCCAGCAGTTACTCCAGTAGCGGGGCCTCTAGCACAGATACGCAGTATTTT | CASSYSSSGASSTDTQYF
NA | NA | TRBJ1-2 | TRBV6-2/TRBV6-3 | TGTGCCAGCAGTTACTTCGGCCAGGCTGGCTACACCTTC | CASSYFGQAGYTF
TRBD2 | few | TRBJ2-7 | TRBV7-2 | TGTGCCAGCAGCCCCCTAGCAATGTCTAGCGGGCTCAATGAGCAGTACTTC | CASSPLAMSSGLNEQYF
NA | NA | TRBJ2-5 | TRBV12-3/TRBV12-4 | TGTGCCAGTAGGCGACTCGGGATACAAGAGACCCAGTACTTC | CASRRLGIQETQYF
NA | NA | TRBJ1-6 | TRBV25-1 | TGTGCCAGCAGGGAAGGCCCGAGGGGACCCCTCCACTTT | CASREGPRGPLHF
NA | few | TRBJ1-5 | TRBV6-1 | TGTTTAACAGGGTTCCTCAATCAGCCCCAGCATTTT | CLTGFLNQPQHF
NA | many | TRBJ1-5 | TRBV7-9 | TGTGCCAGCAGCTTAGCTTTCCCAGGGAGGAATCAGCCCCAGCATTTT | CASSLAFPGRNQPQHF
NA | few | TRBJ2-7 | TRBV4-3 | TGCGCCAGCAGCCGCTTAGCAGGAGCCAATGAGCAGTACTTC | CASSRLAGANEQYF
NA | many | TRBJ2-1 | TRBV6-5 | TGTGCCAGCAGTTACGGACGAACGAGCTCCTACAATGAGCAGTTCTTC | CASSYGRTSSYNEQFF
NA | many | TRBJ2-1 | TRBV10-3 | TGTGCCACCAGACGGATTTCGGGTGTCTCCTACAATGAGCAGTTCTTC | CATRRISGVSYNEQFF
TRBD1 | NA | TRBJ1-5 | TRBV29-1 | TGCAGCGCTGGACAGGGCAGCAATCAGCCCCAGCATTTT | CSAGQGSNQPQHF
NA | NA | TRBJ2-7 | TRBV21-1 | TGTGCCGGCAGCAAAGCTTCCCAGGGGATCACCTACGAGCAGTACTTC | CAGSKASQGITYEQYF
NA | NA | TRBJ2-5 | TRBV12-3/TRBV12-4 | TGTGCCAGCAGTTTTCAGGTCTTGATGGAGCAGTACTTC | CASSFQVLMEQYF
NA | many | TRBJ2-2 | TRBV12-3/TRBV12-4 | TGTGCCAGCAGTTTCTGGGTTGGGTCTGTGGCCGGGGAGCTGTTTTTT | CASSFWVGSVAGELFF
TRBD1 | many | TRBJ1-2 | TRBV25-1 | TGTGCCAGCGGGGGGACAGGGGCTCGTATCGACTATGGCTACACCTTC | CASGGTGARIDYGYTF